This TCR beta chain was recovered during a study of cytomegalovirus exposure and HLA in healthy donors. The donors comprised healthy bone marrow donors. The trim removed 7 bases at V and 12 bases at J, leaving 13 bases unmatched. CDR3 length: 13 residues. Germline CDR1 and CDR2: MDHEN and SYDVKM. PCR primers comprised 60 Vbeta and 13 Jbeta primers. Using immunoSEQ multiplex PCR, the repertoire was profiled, and TCRdb retains in-frame clones only, with some absent. The repertoire shows about 35,000 clones; the top ten hold under 4.5%. The sequenced material came from PBMCs. The chain joins TRBV28 to TRBJ2-7, with 9 bases fitting TRBD2. The TCR originated in a man in his forties or fifties in good health and CMV-seronegative. The CDR3 is CASTNAGGRRWYF. CDR3 bases: TGTGCCAGCACCAATGCGGGAGGGAGGCGGTGGTACTTC.